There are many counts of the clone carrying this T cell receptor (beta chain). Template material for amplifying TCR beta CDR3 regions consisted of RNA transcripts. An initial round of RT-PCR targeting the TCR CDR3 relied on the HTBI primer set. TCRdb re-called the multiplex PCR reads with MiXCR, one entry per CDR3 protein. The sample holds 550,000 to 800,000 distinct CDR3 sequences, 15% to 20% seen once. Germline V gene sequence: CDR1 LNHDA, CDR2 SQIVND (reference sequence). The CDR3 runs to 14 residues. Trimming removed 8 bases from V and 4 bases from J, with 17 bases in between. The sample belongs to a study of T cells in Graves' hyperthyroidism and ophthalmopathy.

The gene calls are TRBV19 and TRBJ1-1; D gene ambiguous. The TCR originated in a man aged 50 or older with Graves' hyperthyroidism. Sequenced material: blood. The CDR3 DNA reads TGTGCCAGTTCCCCCGCGGGCGGGCTCACTGAAGCTTTCTTT. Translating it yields CASSPAGGLTEAFF.